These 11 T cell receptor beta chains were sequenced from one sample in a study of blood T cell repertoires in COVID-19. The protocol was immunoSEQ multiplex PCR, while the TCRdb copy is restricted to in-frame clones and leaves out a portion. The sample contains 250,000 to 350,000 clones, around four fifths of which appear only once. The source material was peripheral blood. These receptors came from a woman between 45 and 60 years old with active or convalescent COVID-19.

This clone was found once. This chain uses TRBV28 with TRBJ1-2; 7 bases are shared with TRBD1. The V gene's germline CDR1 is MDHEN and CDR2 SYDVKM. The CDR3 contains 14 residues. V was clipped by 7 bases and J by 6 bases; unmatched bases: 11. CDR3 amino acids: CASKINTDRDGYTF. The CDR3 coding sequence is TGTGCCAGCAAAATTAACACCGACAGGGATGGCTACACCTTC.

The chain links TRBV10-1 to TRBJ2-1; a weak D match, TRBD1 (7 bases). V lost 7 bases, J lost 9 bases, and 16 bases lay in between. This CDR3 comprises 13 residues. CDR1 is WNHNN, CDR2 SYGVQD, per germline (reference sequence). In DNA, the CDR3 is TGCGCCAGCACCTCCAACAGGGGAGGTGAGCAGTTCTTC. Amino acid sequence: CASTSNRGGEQFF.

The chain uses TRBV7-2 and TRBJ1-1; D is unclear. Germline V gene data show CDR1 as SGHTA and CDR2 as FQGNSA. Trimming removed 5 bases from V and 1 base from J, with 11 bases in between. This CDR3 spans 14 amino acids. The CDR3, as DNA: TGTGCCAGCAGCCAAATCGCAGGGAACACTGAAGCTTTCTTT. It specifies CASSQIAGNTEAFF.

The CDR3 spells CASSLAGWGTYEQYF. For the CDR3, the DNA is TGTGCCAGCAGCTTAGCGGGATGGGGAACCTACGAGCAGTACTTC. V and J are TRBV3-1 (or the pseudogene TRBV3-2) and TRBJ2-7; TRBD2 matches at 8 bases. CDR1 is LGHDT and CDR2 is YNNKEL in the germline V gene (reference sequence). The CDR3 sequence is 15 residues long. With V trimmed by 5 bases and J by 2 bases, 8 bases remained unmatched.

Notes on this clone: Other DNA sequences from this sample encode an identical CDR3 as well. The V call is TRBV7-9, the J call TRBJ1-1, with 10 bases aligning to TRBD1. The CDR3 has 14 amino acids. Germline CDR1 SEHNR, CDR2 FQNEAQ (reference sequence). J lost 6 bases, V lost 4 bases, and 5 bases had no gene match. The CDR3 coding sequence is TGTGCCAGCAGCTCGGGACAGGGGAAGGCTGAAGCTTTCTTT. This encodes CASSSGQGKAEAFF.

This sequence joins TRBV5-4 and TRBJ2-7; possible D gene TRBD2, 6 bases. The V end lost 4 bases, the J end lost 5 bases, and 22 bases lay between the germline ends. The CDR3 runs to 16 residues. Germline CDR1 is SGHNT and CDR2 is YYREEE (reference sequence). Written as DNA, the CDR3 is TGTGCCAGCAGCCGCGGCGGGGCTGGGAGATTAGACGAGCAGTACTTC. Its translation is CASSRGGAGRLDEQYF.

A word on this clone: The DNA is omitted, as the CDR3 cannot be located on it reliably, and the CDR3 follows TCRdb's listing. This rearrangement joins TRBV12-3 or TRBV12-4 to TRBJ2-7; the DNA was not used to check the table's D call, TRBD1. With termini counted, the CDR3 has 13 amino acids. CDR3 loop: CASSLVGQGTEYF.

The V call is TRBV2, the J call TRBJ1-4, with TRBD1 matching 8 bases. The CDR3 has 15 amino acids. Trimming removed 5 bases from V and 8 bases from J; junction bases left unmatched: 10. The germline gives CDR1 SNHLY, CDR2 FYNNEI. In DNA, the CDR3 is TGTGCCAGCAGTACGGACAGGGAGGGAAGCGAAAAACTGTTTTTT. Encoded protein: CASSTDREGSEKLFF.

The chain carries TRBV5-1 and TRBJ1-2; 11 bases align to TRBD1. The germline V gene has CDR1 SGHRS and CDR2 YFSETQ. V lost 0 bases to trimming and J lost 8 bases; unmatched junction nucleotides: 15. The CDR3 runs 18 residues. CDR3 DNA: TGCGCCAGCAGCTTGGGCCGAGGTTGGACAGGGGGCTCTGGGGGCTACACCTTC. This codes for CASSLGRGWTGGSGGYTF.

CDR3 protein: CASSQQGNSGNTIYF. The DNA for the CDR3 is TGTGCCAGCAGCCAACAGGGGAACTCTGGAAACACCATATATTTT. The chain combines TRBV7-9 with TRBJ1-3; 7 bases are shared with TRBD1. The CDR3 is 15 residues long. Trimming took 5 bases from V and 0 from J; bases not matched to a gene: 4. CDR1 is SEHNR, CDR2 FQNEAQ, per germline (reference sequence).

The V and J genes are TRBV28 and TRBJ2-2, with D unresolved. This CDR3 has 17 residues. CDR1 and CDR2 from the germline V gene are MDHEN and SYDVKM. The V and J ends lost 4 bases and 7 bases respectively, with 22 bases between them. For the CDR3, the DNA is TGTGCCAGCAGTTCTCCGCTCGGGTTAGTGCCGCACGGGGAGCTGTTTTTT. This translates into CASSSPLGLVPHGELFF.